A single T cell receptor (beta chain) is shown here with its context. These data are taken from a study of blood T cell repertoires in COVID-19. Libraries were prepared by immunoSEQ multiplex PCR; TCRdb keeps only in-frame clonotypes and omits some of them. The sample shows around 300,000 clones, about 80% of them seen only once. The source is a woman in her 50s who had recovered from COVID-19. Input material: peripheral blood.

CDR3 nucleotide sequence: TGTGCCAGCAGCGGACTAGCGGGCTTCACCGGGGAGCTGTTTTTT. Protein: CASSGLAGFTGELFF. This chain uses TRBV27 with TRBJ2-2; TRBD2 matches 11 bases. CDR1 and CDR2 from the germline V gene are MNHEY and SMNVEV (reference sequence). The CDR3 loop spans 15 amino acids. J gave up 4 bases and V 6 bases, and 4 bases lay outside the gene matches.